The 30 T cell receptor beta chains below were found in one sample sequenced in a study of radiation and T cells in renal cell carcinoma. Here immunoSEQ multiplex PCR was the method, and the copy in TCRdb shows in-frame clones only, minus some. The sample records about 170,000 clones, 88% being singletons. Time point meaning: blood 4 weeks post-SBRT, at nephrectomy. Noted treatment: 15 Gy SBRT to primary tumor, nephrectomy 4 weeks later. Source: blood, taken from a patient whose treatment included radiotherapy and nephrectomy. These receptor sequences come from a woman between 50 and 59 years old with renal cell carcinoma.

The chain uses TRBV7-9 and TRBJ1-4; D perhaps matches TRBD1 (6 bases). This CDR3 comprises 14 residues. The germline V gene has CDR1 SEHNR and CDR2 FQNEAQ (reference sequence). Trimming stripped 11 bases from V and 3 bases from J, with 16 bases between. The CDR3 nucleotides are TGTGCCGCGGGACGGAGGGGGTCTAATGAAAAACTGTTTTTT. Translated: CAAGRRGSNEKLFF. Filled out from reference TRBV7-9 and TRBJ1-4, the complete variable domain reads DTGVSQNPRHKITKRGQNVTFRCDPISEHNRLYWYRQTLGQGPEFLTYFQNEAQLEKSRLLSDRFSAERPKGSFSTLEIQRTEQGDSAMYLCAAGRRGSNEKLFFGSGTQLSVL.

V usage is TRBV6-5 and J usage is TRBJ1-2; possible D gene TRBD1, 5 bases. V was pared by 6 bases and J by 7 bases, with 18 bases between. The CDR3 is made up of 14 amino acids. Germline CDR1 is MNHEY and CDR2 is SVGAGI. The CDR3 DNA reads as TGTGCCAGCAGGCGTGGGGGGAGGGATGGTGGCTACACCTTC. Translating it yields CASRRGGRDGGYTF.

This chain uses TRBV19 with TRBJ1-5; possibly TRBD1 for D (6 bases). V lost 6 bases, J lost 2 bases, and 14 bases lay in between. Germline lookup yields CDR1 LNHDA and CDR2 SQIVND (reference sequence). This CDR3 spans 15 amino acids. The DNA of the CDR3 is TGTGCCAGTAGGCGACAGGTTAATGGCAATCAGCCCCAGCATTTT. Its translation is CASRRQVNGNQPQHF.

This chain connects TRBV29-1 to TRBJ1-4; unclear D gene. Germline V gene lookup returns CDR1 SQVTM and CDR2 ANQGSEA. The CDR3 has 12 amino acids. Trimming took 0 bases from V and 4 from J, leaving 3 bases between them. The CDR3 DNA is TGCAGCGTTGAAGATTTTAATGAAAAACTGTTTTTT. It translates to CSVEDFNEKLFF.

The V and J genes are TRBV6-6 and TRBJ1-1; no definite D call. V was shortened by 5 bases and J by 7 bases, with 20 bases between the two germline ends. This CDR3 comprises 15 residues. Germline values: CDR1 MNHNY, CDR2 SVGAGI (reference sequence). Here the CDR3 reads CASSKHTGVNVEAFF. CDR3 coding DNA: TGTGCCAGCAGTAAACACACGGGAGTGAATGTTGAAGCTTTCTTT.

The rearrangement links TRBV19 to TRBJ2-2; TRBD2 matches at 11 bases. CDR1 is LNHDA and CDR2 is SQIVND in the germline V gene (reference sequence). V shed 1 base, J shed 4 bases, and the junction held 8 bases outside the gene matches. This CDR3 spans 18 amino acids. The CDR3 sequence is CASSIASGGPFGTGELFF. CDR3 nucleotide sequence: TGTGCCAGTAGTATAGCTAGCGGGGGGCCTTTCGGCACCGGGGAGCTGTTTTTT.

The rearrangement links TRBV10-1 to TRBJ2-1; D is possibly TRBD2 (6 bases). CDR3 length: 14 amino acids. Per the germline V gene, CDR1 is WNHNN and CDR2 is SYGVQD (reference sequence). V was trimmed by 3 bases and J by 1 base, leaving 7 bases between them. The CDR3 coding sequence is TGCGCCAGCAGTGAAGGAGGGTCCTACAATGAGCAGTTCTTC. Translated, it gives CASSEGGSYNEQFF.

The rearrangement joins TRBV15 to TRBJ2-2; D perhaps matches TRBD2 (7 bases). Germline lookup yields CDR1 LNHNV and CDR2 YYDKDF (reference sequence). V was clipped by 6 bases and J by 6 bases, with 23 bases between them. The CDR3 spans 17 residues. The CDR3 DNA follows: TGTGCCACCAGTCAAGGTACAGGGAGGGCTCCTGCCGGGGAGCTGTTTTTT. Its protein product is CATSQGTGRAPAGELFF.

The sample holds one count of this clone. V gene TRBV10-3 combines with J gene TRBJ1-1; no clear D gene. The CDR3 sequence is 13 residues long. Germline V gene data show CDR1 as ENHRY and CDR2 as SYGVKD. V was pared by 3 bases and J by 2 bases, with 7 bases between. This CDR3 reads CAISDEVNTEAFF. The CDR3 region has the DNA TGTGCCATCAGTGATGAGGTTAACACTGAAGCTTTCTTT.

In DNA form, the CDR3 reads TGTGCCAGCAGTTACAGCGGCTATGGCTACACCTTC. It specifies CASSYSGYGYTF. The V and J genes are TRBV6-5 and TRBJ1-2; D not certain. Trimming removed 2 bases at V and 4 bases at J, with 5 bases between. The germline V gene encodes CDR1 MNHEY and CDR2 SVGAGI. CDR3 length: 12 amino acids.

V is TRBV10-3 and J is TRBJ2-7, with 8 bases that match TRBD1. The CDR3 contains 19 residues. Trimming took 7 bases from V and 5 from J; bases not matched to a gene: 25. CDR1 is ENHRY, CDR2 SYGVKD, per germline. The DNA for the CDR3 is TGTGCCATCAAATCTGATGGGAGGTGGAGGGACAGGAAGGTTCACGAGCAGTACTTC. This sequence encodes CAIKSDGRWRDRKVHEQYF.

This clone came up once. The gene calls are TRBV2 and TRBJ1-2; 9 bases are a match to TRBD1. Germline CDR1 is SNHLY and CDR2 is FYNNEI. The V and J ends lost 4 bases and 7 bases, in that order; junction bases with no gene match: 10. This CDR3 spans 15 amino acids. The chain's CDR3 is CASSAQGQGWGGYTF. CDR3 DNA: TGTGCCAGCAGTGCTCAGGGACAGGGCTGGGGTGGCTACACCTTC.

CDR3 amino acids: CASSSFAGLSTDTQYF. The CDR3 nucleotides read TGCGCCAGCAGCTCCTTCGCGGGGCTAAGCACAGATACGCAGTATTTT. The chain links TRBV5-1 to TRBJ2-3; a weak D match, TRBD2 (6 bases). Trimming pared 3 bases from V and 0 bases from J, leaving 14 bases between. This CDR3 region has 16 residues. CDR1 SGHRS and CDR2 YFSETQ come from the germline V gene.

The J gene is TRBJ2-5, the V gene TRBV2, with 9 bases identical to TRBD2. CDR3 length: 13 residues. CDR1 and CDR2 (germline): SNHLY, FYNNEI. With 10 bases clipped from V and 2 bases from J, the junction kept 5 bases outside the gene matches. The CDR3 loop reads CAIERGAQETQYF. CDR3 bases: TGTGCCATCGAGCGGGGGGCGCAAGAGACCCAGTACTTC.

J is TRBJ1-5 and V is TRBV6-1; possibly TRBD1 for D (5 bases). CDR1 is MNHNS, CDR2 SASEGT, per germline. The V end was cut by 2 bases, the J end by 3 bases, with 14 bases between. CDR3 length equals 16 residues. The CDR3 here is CASSEFPGSANQPQHF. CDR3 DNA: TGTGCCAGCAGTGAATTTCCAGGGAGCGCCAATCAGCCCCAGCATTTT.

The CDR3 DNA sequence: TGTGCCAGCAGCCCCAAGGACGGCGTCTACGAGCAGTACTTC. Protein product: CASSPKDGVYEQYF. The rearrangement links TRBV5-8 to TRBJ2-7; unclear D gene. V gave up 4 bases and J gave up 3 bases, with 14 bases separating them. The CDR3 totals 14 residues. Germline V CDR1 and CDR2: SGHTS, YDEGEE.

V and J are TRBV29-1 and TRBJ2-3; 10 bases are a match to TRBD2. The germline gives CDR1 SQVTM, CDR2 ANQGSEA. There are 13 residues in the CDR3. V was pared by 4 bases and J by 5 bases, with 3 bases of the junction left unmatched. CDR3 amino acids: CSVVLAGKDTQYF. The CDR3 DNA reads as TGCAGCGTTGTACTAGCGGGGAAAGATACGCAGTATTTT.

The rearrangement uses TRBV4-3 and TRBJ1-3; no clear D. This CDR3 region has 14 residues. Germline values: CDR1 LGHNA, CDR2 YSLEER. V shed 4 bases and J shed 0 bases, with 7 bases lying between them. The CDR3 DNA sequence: TGCGCCAGCAGCCCCTTAAGCTCTGGAAACACCATATATTTT. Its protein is CASSPLSSGNTIYF.

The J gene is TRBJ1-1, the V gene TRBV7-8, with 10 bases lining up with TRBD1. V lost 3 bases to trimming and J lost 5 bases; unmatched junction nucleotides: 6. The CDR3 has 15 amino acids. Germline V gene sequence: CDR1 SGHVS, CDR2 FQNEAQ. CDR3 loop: CASSFGDRGLTEAFF. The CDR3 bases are TGTGCCAGCAGCTTCGGGGACAGGGGTTTAACTGAAGCTTTCTTT. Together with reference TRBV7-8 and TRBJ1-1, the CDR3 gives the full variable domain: GAGVSQSPRYKVAKRGQDVALRCDPISGHVSLFWYQQALGQGPEFLTYFQNEAQLDKSGLPSDRFFAERPEGSVSTLKIQRTQQEDSAVYLCASSFGDRGLTEAFFGQGTRLTVV.

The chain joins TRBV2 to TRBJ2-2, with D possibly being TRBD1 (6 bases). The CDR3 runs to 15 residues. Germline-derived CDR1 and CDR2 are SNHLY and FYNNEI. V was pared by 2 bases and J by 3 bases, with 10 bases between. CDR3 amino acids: CASSEQGQDTGELFF. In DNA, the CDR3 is TGTGCCAGCAGTGAACAGGGACAAGACACCGGGGAGCTGTTTTTT.

This CDR3 reads CASSRSPTHLREKLFF. Written as DNA, the CDR3 is TGTGCCAGCAGCAGAAGTCCGACCCACCTTAGGGAAAAACTGTTTTTT. The genes are TRBV21-1 and TRBJ1-4. TRBV21-1 is flagged as a pseudogene. There are 16 residues in the CDR3.

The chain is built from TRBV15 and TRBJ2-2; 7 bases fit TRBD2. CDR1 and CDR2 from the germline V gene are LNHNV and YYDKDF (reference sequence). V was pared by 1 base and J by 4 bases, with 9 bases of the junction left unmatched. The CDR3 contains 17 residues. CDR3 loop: CATSRVWAGDLTGELFF. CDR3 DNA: TGTGCCACCAGCAGAGTCTGGGCGGGGGACCTCACCGGGGAGCTGTTTTTT.

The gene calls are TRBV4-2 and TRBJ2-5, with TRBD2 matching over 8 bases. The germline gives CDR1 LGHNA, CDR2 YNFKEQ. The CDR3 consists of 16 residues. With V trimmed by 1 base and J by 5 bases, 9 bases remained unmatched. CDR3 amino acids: CASSQGARVAGETQYF. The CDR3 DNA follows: TGTGCCAGCAGCCAAGGGGCGAGGGTAGCGGGGGAGACCCAGTACTTC.

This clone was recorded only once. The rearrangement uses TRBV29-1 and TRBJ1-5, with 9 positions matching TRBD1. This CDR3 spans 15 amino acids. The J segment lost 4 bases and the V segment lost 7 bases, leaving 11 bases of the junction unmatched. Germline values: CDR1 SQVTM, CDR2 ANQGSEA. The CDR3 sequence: CSASQSGQGNQPQHF. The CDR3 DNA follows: TGCAGCGCCTCCCAATCGGGACAGGGAAATCAGCCCCAGCATTTT.

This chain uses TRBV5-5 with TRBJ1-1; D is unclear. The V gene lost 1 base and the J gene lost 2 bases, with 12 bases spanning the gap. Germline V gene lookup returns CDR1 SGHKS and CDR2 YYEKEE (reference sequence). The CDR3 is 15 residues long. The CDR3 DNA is TGTGCCAGCAGCTTGTTGGTCCTATCTAACACTGAAGCTTTCTTT. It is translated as CASSLLVLSNTEAFF. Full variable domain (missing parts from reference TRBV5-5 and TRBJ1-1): DAGVTQSPTHLIKTRGQQVTLRCSPISGHKSVSWYQQVLGQGPQFIFQYYEKEERGRGNFPDRFSARQFPNYSSELNVNALLLGDSALYLCASSLLVLSNTEAFFGQGTRLTVV.

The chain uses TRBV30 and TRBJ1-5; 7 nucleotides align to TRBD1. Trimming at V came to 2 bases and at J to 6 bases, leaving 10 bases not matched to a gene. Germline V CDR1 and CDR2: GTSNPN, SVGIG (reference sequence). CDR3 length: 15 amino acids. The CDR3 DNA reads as TGTGCCTGGAGTTCTAACAGGGGAGGTGGTCAGCCCCAGCATTTT. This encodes CAWSSNRGGGQPQHF.

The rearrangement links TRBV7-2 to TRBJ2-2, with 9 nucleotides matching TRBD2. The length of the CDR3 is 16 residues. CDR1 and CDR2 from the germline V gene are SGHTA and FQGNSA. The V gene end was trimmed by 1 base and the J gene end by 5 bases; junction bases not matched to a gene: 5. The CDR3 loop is CASSLGSGGTTGELFF. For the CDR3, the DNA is TGTGCCAGCAGCTTAGGAAGCGGGGGGACGACCGGGGAGCTGTTTTTT. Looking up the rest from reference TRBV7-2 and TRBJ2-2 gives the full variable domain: GAGVSQSPSNKVTEKGKDVELRCDPISGHTALYWYRQSLGQGLEFLIYFQGNSAPDKSGLPSDRFSAERTGGSVSTLTIQRTQQEDSAVYLCASSLGSGGTTGELFFGEGSRLTVL.

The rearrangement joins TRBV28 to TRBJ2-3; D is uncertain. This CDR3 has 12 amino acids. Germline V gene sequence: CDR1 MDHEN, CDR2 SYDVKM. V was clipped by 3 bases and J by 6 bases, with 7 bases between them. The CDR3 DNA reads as TGTGCCAGCAGTTTTGCGGCGGATACGCAGTATTTT. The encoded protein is CASSFAADTQYF.

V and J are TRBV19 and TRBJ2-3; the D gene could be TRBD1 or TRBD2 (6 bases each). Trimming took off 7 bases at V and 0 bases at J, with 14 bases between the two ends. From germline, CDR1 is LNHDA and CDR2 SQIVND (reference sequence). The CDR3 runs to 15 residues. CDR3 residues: CASKKTGGSTDTQYF. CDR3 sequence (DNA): TGTGCCAGTAAGAAGACAGGAGGGAGCACAGATACGCAGTATTTT.

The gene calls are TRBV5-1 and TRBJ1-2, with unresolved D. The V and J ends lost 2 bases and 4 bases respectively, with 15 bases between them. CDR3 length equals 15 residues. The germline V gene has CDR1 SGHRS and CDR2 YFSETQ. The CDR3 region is CASSLEGRRGYGYTF. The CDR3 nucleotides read TGCGCCAGCAGCTTAGAAGGCAGGAGAGGCTATGGCTACACCTTC.